Listed below are T cell receptor beta chains from one sample, sequenced in a study of cytomegalovirus exposure and HLA in healthy donors. Here immunoSEQ multiplex PCR was the method, and the copy in TCRdb shows in-frame clones only, minus some. This sample has around 53,000 clones, with about 80% found just once. The material sequenced was PBMCs. These receptors originate from a man in his fifties in good health and CMV-seronegative. The CDR3 runs from the conserved cysteine through the conserved F or W. The D gene is left open where the match is weak. Size is stated for part of the rows, as once, few or many counts, or as a class when the clone is expanded.

cdr3_aa	cdr3_nt	j_call	d_call	clone_size	v_call
CASSQYPGLPHGYTF	TGCGCCAGCAGTCAATACCCAGGGTTGCCCCATGGCTACACCTTC	TRBJ1-2	.	.	TRBV23-1
CASSFGSGRDTEAFF	.	TRBJ1-1	.	.	TRBV27
CASSYQTGPDQPQHF	TGTGCCAGCAGTTACCAGACAGGGCCCGATCAGCCCCAGCATTTT	TRBJ1-5	TRBD1	.	TRBV6-5
CASSVQGTYNEQFF	TGTGCCAGCAGCGTACAGGGGACCTACAATGAGCAGTTCTTC	TRBJ2-1	TRBD1	.	TRBV6-5
CASSWKTGGPGELFF	TGTGCCAGCAGCTGGAAGACAGGGGGCCCCGGGGAGCTGTTTTTT	TRBJ2-2	TRBD1	.	TRBV7-2
CASSLSGGAAYEQYF	TGTGCCAGCAGCTTGTCAGGGGGCGCTGCCTACGAGCAGTACTTC	TRBJ2-7	TRBD1	.	TRBV7-6
CASSLDFSGGTDTQYF	TGTGCCAGCAGCTTAGATTTTAGCGGGGGCACAGATACGCAGTATTTT	TRBJ2-3	TRBD2	.	TRBV7-2
CASSQDTTGGGQPQHF	TGTGCCAGCAGCCAGGACACTACAGGGGGGGGTCAGCCCCAGCATTTT	TRBJ1-5	TRBD1	once	TRBV2
CASSQQRVTSSYEQYF	TGTGCCAGCAGCCAGCAAAGAGTTACTAGCTCCTACGAGCAGTACTTC	TRBJ2-7	.	.	TRBV7-8
CASSQSAQVGTDTQYF	TGCGCCAGCAGTCAATCGGCGCAGGTGGGCACAGATACGCAGTATTTT	TRBJ2-3	.	.	TRBV23-1
CASTPAGLTDTQYF	TGTGCCAGCACTCCGGCGGGCCTGACAGATACGCAGTATTTT	TRBJ2-3	.	once	TRBV25-1
CASSRGNQPQHF	TGTGCCAGCAGCCGAGGTAATCAGCCCCAGCATTTT	TRBJ1-5	.	.	TRBV13
CASSLTQGPNPNSGNTIYF	TGTGCCAGCAGCCTCACACAGGGACCAAACCCAAACTCTGGAAACACCATATATTTT	TRBJ1-3	.	.	TRBV4-2
CASSYTAGGLEQYF	TGTGCCAGCAGTTACACCGCGGGGGGTTTGGAGCAGTACTTC	TRBJ2-7	TRBD2	.	TRBV6-5
CATAGTGNNSPLHF	TGTGCCACCGCCGGGACAGGAAATAATTCACCCCTCCACTTT	TRBJ1-6	TRBD1	.	TRBV19
CASSLSPGTGFYGYTF	TGTGCCAGCAGTTTATCGCCGGGGACAGGGTTCTATGGCTACACCTTC	TRBJ1-2	TRBD1	.	TRBV27
CASSFGQTRVSSYEQYF	TGTGCCAGCAGCTTTGGGCAGACCAGGGTATCGTCCTACGAGCAGTACTTC	TRBJ2-7	.	.	TRBV5-4
CASSLTVSGANVLTF	TGTGCCAGCAGCCTGACAGTCTCTGGGGCCAACGTCCTGACTTTC	TRBJ2-6	.	.	TRBV7-3
CASSLAHGGATNEKLFF	TGCGCCAGCAGCTTGGCCCATGGGGGGGCAACTAATGAAAAACTGTTTTTT	TRBJ1-4	.	.	TRBV5-1
CASSLDRGHEKLFF	TGTGCCAGCAGTTTGGACAGGGGACATGAAAAACTGTTTTTT	TRBJ1-4	TRBD1	.	TRBV27
CASSQLGTESTDTQYF	TGCGCCAGCAGCCAACTAGGGACAGAGAGCACAGATACGCAGTATTTT	TRBJ2-3	TRBD1	few	TRBV4-3
CASSKFGTDTYNEQFF	TGTGCCAGTAGTAAGTTTGGCACAGATACCTACAATGAGCAGTTCTTC	TRBJ2-1	.	few	TRBV19
CASSYRGVSNEQYF	TGTGCCAGCAGTTACCGTGGAGTCTCCAACGAGCAGTACTTC	TRBJ2-7	.	.	TRBV6-5
CASSSGLAGTDTQYF	TGCGCCAGCAGCTCGGGACTAGCGGGCACAGATACGCAGTATTTT	TRBJ2-3	TRBD2	.	TRBV5-1
CASSSRARRSGNTIYF	TGTGCCAGCAGTTCGAGGGCGCGACGCTCTGGAAACACCATATATTTT	TRBJ1-3	.	.	TRBV7-4
CASSYQGAEELFF	TGTGCCAGCAGTTACCAGGGGGCGGAGGAGCTGTTTTTT	TRBJ2-2	TRBD1	once	TRBV27
CAISTPGPFHGYTF	TGTGCCATCAGCACTCCAGGGCCCTTTCATGGCTACACCTTC	TRBJ1-2	.	.	TRBV10-3
CASSEAGRAEETQYF	TGTGCCAGCAGTGAAGCGGGCAGGGCGGAGGAGACCCAGTACTTC	TRBJ2-5	.	.	TRBV2
CASSLDRGRNQPQHF	TGTGCCAGCAGCTTGGACAGGGGGCGCAATCAGCCCCAGCATTTT	TRBJ1-5	TRBD1	once	TRBV5-5
CAITKTLGGELFF	TGTGCCATCACTAAGACATTGGGCGGGGAGCTGTTTTTT	TRBJ2-2	.	.	TRBV10-3
CASKRTESNSPLHF	TGTGCCAGCAAACGGACAGAGTCCAATTCACCCCTCCACTTT	TRBJ1-6	.	.	TRBV7-2
CASSQDRVNRAQETQYF	TGCGCCAGCAGCCAAGACCGGGTCAACAGGGCCCAAGAGACCCAGTACTTC	TRBJ2-5	.	once	TRBV4-1
CASSGVMGQSNTEAFF	TGTGCCAGCAGTGGGGTCATGGGACAGTCGAACACTGAAGCTTTCTTT	TRBJ1-1	TRBD1	.	TRBV6-1
CAIGSGPTGYNEQFF	TGTGCCATCGGTTCCGGCCCCACCGGGTACAATGAGCAGTTCTTC	TRBJ2-1	.	.	TRBV10-3
CASSYSTGFTGELFF	TGTGCCAGCAGTTACTCGACAGGGTTCACCGGGGAGCTGTTTTTT	TRBJ2-2	TRBD1	once	TRBV6-6
CASSLHGGMADTQYF	TGTGCCAGCAGCCTTCACGGGGGGATGGCAGATACGCAGTATTTT	TRBJ2-3	TRBD2	.	TRBV6-4
CASSIETRRVTAREAFF	TGTGCCAGTAGTATAGAAACCCGGAGGGTCACAGCCCGGGAAGCTTTCTTT	TRBJ1-1	.	.	TRBV19
CASSGSPFKNIQYF	TGTGCCAGCAGCGGGTCCCCCTTCAAAAACATTCAGTACTTC	TRBJ2-4	.	.	TRBV2
CASSLDRGVYGYTF	TGTGCCAGCAGCTTGGACAGGGGGGTTTATGGCTACACCTTC	TRBJ1-2	TRBD1	.	TRBV5-5
CASSSQGYEQYF	TGTGCCAGCAGCTCCCAGGGGTACGAGCAGTACTTC	TRBJ2-7	.	.	TRBV7-9
CASSSLQGTYNEQFF	TGTGCCAGTAGTAGCTTACAGGGGACCTACAATGAGCAGTTCTTC	TRBJ2-1	TRBD1	.	TRBV19